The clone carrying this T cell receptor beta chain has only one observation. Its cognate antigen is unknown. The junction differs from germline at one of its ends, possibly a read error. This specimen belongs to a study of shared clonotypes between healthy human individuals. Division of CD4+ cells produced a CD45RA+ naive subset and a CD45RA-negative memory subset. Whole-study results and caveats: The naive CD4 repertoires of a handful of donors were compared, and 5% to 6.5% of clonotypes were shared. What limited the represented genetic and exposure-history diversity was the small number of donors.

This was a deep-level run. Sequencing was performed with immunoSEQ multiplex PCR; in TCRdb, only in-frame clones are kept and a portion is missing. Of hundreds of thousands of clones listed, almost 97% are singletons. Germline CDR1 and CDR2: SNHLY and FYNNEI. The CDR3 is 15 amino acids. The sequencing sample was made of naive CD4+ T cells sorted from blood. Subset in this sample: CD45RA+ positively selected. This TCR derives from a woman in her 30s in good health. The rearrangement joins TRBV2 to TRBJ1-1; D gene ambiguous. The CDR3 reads CASSEARELFREGFF. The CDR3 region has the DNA TGTGCCAGCAGTGAAGCCAGAGAATTGTTCAGAGAAGGTTTCTTT.